This TCR beta chain stems from a study of T cell responses to AZD1222 COVID-19 vaccine. Investigators merged groups given second doses at roughly 4 or roughly 12 weeks. This clone came up once. Its antigen is not identified. The study's findings and limits: Mapped onto spike, vaccine-associated CD4 TCRs spanned it and were dominant at 160-218 and 743-854. Targeting of unmutated variant regions was reportedly seen in nearly half of spike-specific TCRs. Recipients of two AZD1222 doses showed rising Spike-specific TCR breadth and depth.

Using immunoSEQ multiplex PCR, the repertoire was profiled, and TCRdb retains in-frame clones only, with some absent. Among about 140,000 clones listed, about 90% were seen once. Looked up from germline, CDR1 is SGHNT and CDR2 is YYREEE (reference sequence). The length of the CDR3 is 14 residues. The ends were cut back, 5 bases at V and 4 bases at J, with 13 bases in the middle. This clonotype was obtained from an adult who received the AZD1222 COVID-19 vaccine. Specimen: peripheral blood, collected 28 days after the second AZD1222 dose. The genes are TRBV5-4 and TRBJ1-5; no reliable D call. The CDR3 here is CASRRRKANQPQHF. In nucleotides, the CDR3 is TGTGCCAGCAGACGAAGAAAGGCAAATCAGCCCCAGCATTTT.